This T cell receptor (beta chain) emerged from a study of cytomegalovirus exposure and HLA in healthy donors. CDR1 is MGHRA and CDR2 is YSYEKL in the germline V gene. The CDR3 spans 15 residues. Between the trimmed V and J ends, which lost 0 bases and 6 bases, there was a span of 14 bases. Sequencing was performed with immunoSEQ multiplex PCR; in TCRdb, only in-frame clones are kept and a portion is missing. The data contain 250,000 to 400,000 clones, over 75% of them seen just once; the ten biggest clones take up over 0.9%. This clone was detected a few times. The rearrangement joins TRBV4-1 to TRBJ1-2; maybe TRBD1 (6 bases). Sequenced sample: PBMCs. The clonotype was recovered from a man aged 25-40 years in good health and CMV-seronegative. The CDR3 DNA sequence: TGCGCCAGCAGCCAAGATAGAAGGACAGAGGATGGCTACACCTTC. As protein: CASSQDRRTEDGYTF.